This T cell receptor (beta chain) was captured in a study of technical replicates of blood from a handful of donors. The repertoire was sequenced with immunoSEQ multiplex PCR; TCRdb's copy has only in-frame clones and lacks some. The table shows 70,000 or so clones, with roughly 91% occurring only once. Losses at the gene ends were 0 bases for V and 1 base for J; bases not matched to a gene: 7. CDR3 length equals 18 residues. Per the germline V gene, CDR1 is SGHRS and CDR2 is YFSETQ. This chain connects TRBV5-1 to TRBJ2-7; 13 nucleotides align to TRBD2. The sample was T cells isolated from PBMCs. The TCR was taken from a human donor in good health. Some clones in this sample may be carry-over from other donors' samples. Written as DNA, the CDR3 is TGCGCCAGCAGCTTGGGAGGACTAGCGGGAGCTAGGTCCTACGAGCAGTACTTC. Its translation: CASSLGGLAGARSYEQYF.